This TCR beta chain stems from a study of blood T cell repertoires in COVID-19 (dated by TCRdb to the early 2020s). Study-level background: Samples from collaborators originated in the United States, Italy and Spain and spanned both the acute and convalescent phases of COVID-19. The prospective study material was composed of cDNA or gDNA derived from T cells, B-cell-depleted T cells, or PBMCs. The dataset comprised deeply sampled blood TCRbeta repertoires from subjects exposed to, actively infected with, or recovered from COVID-19. The repertoires were released in a freely available public database meant as a resource for research on the immune response to SARS-CoV-2. The samples were drawn from the first 160 participants of the ongoing ImmuneRACE study and from 1,254 subjects provided by 6 global collaborators. A de-identified subject ID, COVID-19 status, age in years and sex were almost always included in the sample metadata. HLA class I and class II types, where available, came from metadata supplied by the sample provider rather than from assay-based typing. What the work shows at the level of the full study, not this receptor alone: The quantity of clinical and demographic metadata differed by source and by participant and was supplied without curation.

The CDR3 measures 13 amino acids from cysteine to phenylalanine. Only the CDR3 portion is preserved as DNA: 39 bases, with reading frame beginning at the first base. The trim is 5 bases for V and 6 bases for J, with a gap of 14 bases between the germline ends. The germline V gene (reference sequence) supplies CDR1 MNHEY and CDR2 SMNVEV. Collaborating institutions collected whole blood in K2EDTA tubes following their own protocols. For TCRbeta analysis, collaborators shipped samples in one of three forms: frozen whole blood, isolated PBMCs, or DNA extracted from either of those sample types. The immunoSEQ Assay, a bias-controlled multiplex PCR, was used to amplify TCRbeta CDR3 regions from genomic DNA. The published analysis was carried out like this. Nucleated cell counts per sample were estimated from amplification of reference gene primers within the assay. Sequence reads were collapsed and filtered to measure the absolute abundance of every unique TCRbeta CDR3 rearrangement. Productive Simpson clonality was computed per sample as the square root of Simpson's diversity index over productive rearrangements. Held by TCRdb, this immuneACCESS table contains in-frame sequences only and omits some clones. Under half of the omission traces to an unresolved V gene where checked; the cause of the rest is unknown. The V and J calls and clone size were taken over from that table, and D and trimming were inferred from the DNA. This sample comprises about 240,000 clones, roughly four fifths of them detected only once. The ten largest make up 3.4% of the sample.

A single count supports this clone. Its specific antigen is unknown. Base qualities are missing; no much larger clone stands one base away. The sequenced sample consisted of peripheral blood. The TCR sequence derives from a young woman with acute or convalescent COVID-19. Here the chain combines TRBV27 and TRBJ2-7, and the D gene may be TRBD2, 5 bases matching. CDR3 sequence: CASSPIRDGEQYF. The sequenced DNA: TGTGCCAGCAGTCCCATTCGGGATGGCGAGCAGTACTTC.